A selection of T cell receptor beta chains follows, all from one sample in a study of shared clonotypes between healthy human individuals. This table comes from immunoSEQ multiplex PCR, and its TCRdb copy is limited to in-frame clones, with some not included. Of about half a million clones in the sample, about 85% were seen once. The sequenced sample consisted of PBMCs. Receptor source: a woman aged 40 to 55 in good health. Some clones in this sample may be carry-over from other donors' samples. CDR3s include the opening cysteine and the closing phenylalanine or tryptophan. D genes are given only for firm matches. The size entry is marked missing in some rows and otherwise reads once, few, many or a size class.

j_gene | abundance | v_gene | d_gene | CDR3nt | CDR3aa
TRBJ1-5 | many | TRBV9 | TRBD1 | TGTGCCAGCAGCCCCCAGGGGGACCTTCAGCCCCAGCATTTT | CASSPQGDLQPQHF
TRBJ1-2 | NA | TRBV7-9 | NA | TGTGCCAGCAGTTGGGCGGGGGAGTATGGCTACACCTTC | CASSWAGEYGYTF
TRBJ2-7 | NA | TRBV28 | TRBD1 | TGTGCCAGCACCCCGGCGGACAGGGACTTCCACGAGCAGTACTTC | CASTPADRDFHEQYF
TRBJ1-2 | once | TRBV7-9 | TRBD1 | TGTGCCAGCAGCTTAGTCCGACAGGGGGTATTTGGCTACACCTTC | CASSLVRQGVFGYTF
TRBJ2-7 | NA | TRBV28 | TRBD1 | TGTGCCAGCAGTACCGGGACAGGGAGCTCCTACGAGCAGTACTTC | CASSTGTGSSYEQYF
TRBJ1-2 | NA | TRBV5-4 | NA | TGTGCCAGCAGCCTTCTGGACAGCTACTATGGCTACACCTTC | CASSLLDSYYGYTF
TRBJ2-5 | once | TRBV4-3 | NA | TGCGCCAGCAGCCAAGGATGGGGACGAATAGAGACCCAGTACTTC | CASSQGWGRIETQYF
TRBJ2-7 | NA | TRBV19 | TRBD2 | TGTGCCAGTAGTATAAGGGGACTAGCTTACGAGCAGTACTTC | CASSIRGLAYEQYF
TRBJ2-4 | NA | TRBV30 | TRBD1 | TGTGCCTGGAACCCGACAGGGGTCAAAAACATTCAGTACTTC | CAWNPTGVKNIQYF
TRBJ2-1 | few | TRBV7-2 | TRBD2 | TGTGCCAGCAGCTTAGGGACTAGCTCCTACAATGAGCAGTTCTTC | CASSLGTSSYNEQFF
TRBJ1-2 | NA | TRBV6-5 | NA | TGTGCCAGCAGTTACTTCCCAAGAGGGCACGGTGGCTACACCTTC | CASSYFPRGHGGYTF
TRBJ1-2 | NA | TRBV6-5 | NA | TGTGCCAGCAGTGACACCAACTATGGCTACACCTTC | CASSDTNYGYTF
TRBJ1-2 | NA | TRBV9 | TRBD1 | TGTGCCAGCAGGTTGGGACAGGGAGAGGGCTATGGCTACACCTTC | CASRLGQGEGYGYTF
TRBJ2-7 | once | TRBV28 | NA | TGTGCCAGCAGTTTCGGGTTGGGACCCGGTCCCTACGAGCAGTACTTC | CASSFGLGPGPYEQYF
TRBJ2-5 | NA | TRBV9 | TRBD1 | TGTGCCAGCAGCGTATACGGACAGGGTCAAGAGACCCAGTACTTC | CASSVYGQGQETQYF
TRBJ1-5 | NA | TRBV6-6 | TRBD1 | TGTGCCAGCAGTTACGACAGGGGAAGCAATCAGCCCCAGCATTTT | CASSYDRGSNQPQHF
TRBJ2-7 | once | TRBV28 | NA | TGTGCCAGCAGTTTAATGGTCCGGCAGCCCTACGAGCAGTACTTC | CASSLMVRQPYEQYF
TRBJ2-7 | NA | TRBV28 | NA | TGTGCCAGCAGTGTCTACTACGAGCAGTACTTC | CASSVYYEQYF
TRBJ2-3 | NA | TRBV28 | NA | TGTGCCAGCAGTTTAGGGGCAGATACGCAGTATTTT | CASSLGADTQYF
TRBJ2-5 | NA | TRBV9 | TRBD2 | TGTGCCAGCACTAGCGGGAGTTTCCAAGAGACCCAGTACTTC | CASTSGSFQETQYF
TRBJ2-3 | NA | TRBV29-1 | NA | TGCAGCGTTGAAGGGACCCGGGCAGATACGCAGTATTTT | CSVEGTRADTQYF
TRBJ2-5 | NA | TRBV5-1 | TRBD2 | TGCGCCAGCAGCTTGGGACTAGCGGGAGGGGTTTTCGAGACCCAGTACTTC | CASSLGLAGGVFETQYF
TRBJ2-7 | NA | TRBV6-6 | NA | TGTGCCAGCAGCCCCCCTGGATACGAGCAGTACTTC | CASSPPGYEQYF
TRBJ2-7 | NA | TRBV5-1 | TRBD2 | TGCGCCAGCAGATTACTAGCGAGTCACTCCTACGAGCAGTACTTC | CASRLLASHSYEQYF
TRBJ2-6 | NA | TRBV15 | NA | TGTGCCACCAGCAGAGCCCGCGGGGCTGGGGCCAACGTCCTGACTTTC | CATSRARGAGANVLTF